This is a list of T cell receptor beta chains from one sample in a study of T-cell memory formation after mild COVID-19. MiXCR, run by TCRdb on the 5' RACE reads, gives a single entry per CDR3 protein. The repertoire holds about 320,000 distinct CDR3 sequences, with roughly 13% as singletons. The specimen sequenced was PBMCs or a T cell subset sorted from them (not recorded which). The receptors come from a man between 18 and 35 years old who had mild COVID-19 (a few samples of this study predate the infection). Cell type and time point are not known. The CDR3 runs from the conserved cysteine through the conserved F or W. A D gene is named only where the DNA matches it firmly. Rows may omit the clone size; those that give it use once, few, many or a size class.

DNA | CDR3 | D | J | size | V
TGTGCCAGCAGTTTTTCGGGCACTCAGCCCCAGCATTTT | CASSFSGTQPQHF | . | TRBJ1-5 | few | TRBV6-5
TGCAGTGCTAGAGATCGAGGGGCCCAGTACTTC | CSARDRGAQYF | . | TRBJ2-5 | . | TRBV20-1
TGTGCCAGCAGCGTAGACCCAGGCCGGAACACTGAAGCTTTCTTT | CASSVDPGRNTEAFF | . | TRBJ1-1 | few | TRBV9
TGCGCCAGCAGCTGGGGGGCCTGGGATGAGCAGTTCTTC | CASSWGAWDEQFF | . | TRBJ2-1 | few | TRBV4-1
TGTGCCAGCAGCCCCGGACAGGGAGACTACGAGCAGTACTTC | CASSPGQGDYEQYF | TRBD1 | TRBJ2-7 | many | TRBV4-2
TGTGCTAGTGGTTTGAATCCAGGGGACACTGAAGCTTTCTTT | CASGLNPGDTEAFF | . | TRBJ1-1 | . | TRBV12-5
TGTGCCAGCAGAGGCAGGGGGATCAGCGGCGATGAGCAGTTCTTC | CASRGRGISGDEQFF | TRBD1 | TRBJ2-1 | . | TRBV14
TGTGCCAGCAGTCTCAACAGGGGGTCTTCACCCCTCCACTTT | CASSLNRGSSPLHF | TRBD1 | TRBJ1-6 | few | TRBV5-6
TGCGCCAGCAGCTCCCAGGGCTTGGAAACTGAAGCTTTCTTT | CASSSQGLETEAFF | . | TRBJ1-1 | many | TRBV5-1
TGTGCCATCAGTGCCGGGGCTAGCAATCAGCCCCAGCATTTT | CAISAGASNQPQHF | . | TRBJ1-5 | . | TRBV10-3
TGTGCCAGCAGTTACGAGGGCGCGTCCGGGGAGCTGTTTTTT | CASSYEGASGELFF | . | TRBJ2-2 | . | TRBV27
TGTGCCAGCACCTCGGGAGGAGGTGCTTTCTTT | CASTSGGGAFF | . | TRBJ1-1 | few | TRBV5-6
TGTGCCATCAGTGAGTCGGGAGGCAAGGGTGAACAGCCCCAGCATTTT | CAISESGGKGEQPQHF | . | TRBJ1-5 | few | TRBV10-3
TGTGCCAGCGGGGACAGTACTAACTATGGCTACACCTTC | CASGDSTNYGYTF | TRBD1 | TRBJ1-2 | few | TRBV12-3/TRBV12-4
TGCGCCAGCAGCTTGAACGATAACTATGGCTACACCTTC | CASSLNDNYGYTF | . | TRBJ1-2 | . | TRBV5-1
TGTGCCAGCAGTTCCCAGGGAGCCGACACTGAAGCTTTCTTT | CASSSQGADTEAFF | . | TRBJ1-1 | . | TRBV12-3/TRBV12-4
TGTGCCAGCTCACCACCGGTGGTCCAGGGGGCTGGCTACACCTTC | CASSPPVVQGAGYTF | TRBD1 | TRBJ1-2 | many | TRBV18
TGTGCCAGCAGCCAAGGTACCGGGGGGGCTTACGGTGAGCAGTTCTTC | CASSQGTGGAYGEQFF | TRBD2 | TRBJ2-1 | few | TRBV3-1
TGTGCCAGCAGCCCGCCGCCCGATACGCAGTATTTT | CASSPPPDTQYF | . | TRBJ2-3 | few | TRBV7-2
TGTGCCTGGAGTGAGTCCACCGGGGAGCTGTTTTTT | CAWSESTGELFF | . | TRBJ2-2 | . | TRBV30
TGTGCCAGCAGCACGCCATCCGGGAACACAGATACGCAGTATTTT | CASSTPSGNTDTQYF | . | TRBJ2-3 | few | TRBV9
TGTGCCAGCAGCACTAGGCAGGGGAAACATTACGCGAACACCGGGGAGCTGTTTTTT | CASSTRQGKHYANTGELFF | . | TRBJ2-2 | . | TRBV7-9
TGTGCCAGCGAGACGACCCGCAATGAGCAGTTCTTC | CASETTRNEQFF | . | TRBJ2-1 | many | TRBV7-2
TGCGCCAGCAGCCAAGATCCAGGCTGGAATTCACCCCTCCACTTT | CASSQDPGWNSPLHF | . | TRBJ1-6 | many | TRBV4-3
TGTGCCAGCAGTTACAAGACACTTGCAGAGACCCAGTACTTC | CASSYKTLAETQYF | . | TRBJ2-5 | . | TRBV6-2/TRBV6-3
TGTGCCAGCAGCTTGGCGGGACTAGCGGGGCCTCCAGATACGCAGTATTTT | CASSLAGLAGPPDTQYF | TRBD2 | TRBJ2-3 | few | TRBV5-5
TGTGCCAGCAGTCACCGGGACAGGGGGAGGATAATGAACACTGAAGCTTTCTTT | CASSHRDRGRIMNTEAFF | TRBD1 | TRBJ1-1 | once | TRBV6-1
TGTGCCAGCAGCAAAGCAGGGGGGTCTGAAGCTTTCTTT | CASSKAGGSEAFF | TRBD1 | TRBJ1-1 | . | TRBV6-1
TGTGCCAGCAGCTTGTGGGACTCCTACAATGAGCAGTTCTTC | CASSLWDSYNEQFF | . | TRBJ2-1 | . | TRBV11-2